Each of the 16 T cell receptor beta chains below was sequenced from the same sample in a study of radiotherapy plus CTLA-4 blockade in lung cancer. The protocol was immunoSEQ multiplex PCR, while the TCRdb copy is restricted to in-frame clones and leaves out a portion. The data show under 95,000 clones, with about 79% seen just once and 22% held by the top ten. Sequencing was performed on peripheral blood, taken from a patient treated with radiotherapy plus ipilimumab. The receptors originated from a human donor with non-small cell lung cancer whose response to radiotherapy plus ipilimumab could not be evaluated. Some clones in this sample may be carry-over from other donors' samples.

The CDR3 bases are TGTGCCAGCAGCGATCTCCCCCCACTGGGTCGACAGGGGCGGACCGGGGAGCTGTTTTTT. This sequence encodes CASSDLPPLGRQGRTGELFF. V and J are TRBV7-3 and TRBJ2-2, with 8 nucleotides matching TRBD1. There are 20 residues in the CDR3. Trimming took 5 bases from V and 5 from J; bases not matched to a gene: 22. Germline CDR1 is SGHTA and CDR2 is FQGTGA.

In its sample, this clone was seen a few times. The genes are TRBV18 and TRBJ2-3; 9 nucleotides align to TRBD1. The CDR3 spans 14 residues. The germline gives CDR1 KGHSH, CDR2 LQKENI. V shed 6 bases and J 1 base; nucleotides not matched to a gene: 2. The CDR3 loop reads CASSRDRGTDTQYF. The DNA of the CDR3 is TGTGCCAGCTCTAGGGACAGGGGCACAGATACGCAGTATTTT.

This chain's CDR3 is CASSNRNRGSTEAFF. The CDR3 bases are TGTGCCAGTAGTAACCGGAACAGGGGATCCACTGAAGCTTTCTTT. The rearrangement uses TRBV19 and TRBJ1-1; 7 nucleotides align to TRBD1. Unmatched junction bases numbered 9, after V lost 4 bases and J lost 4 bases. Germline CDR1 LNHDA, CDR2 SQIVND (reference sequence). The CDR3 loop spans 15 amino acids. Full variable domain (outside the CDR3, taken from reference TRBV19 and TRBJ1-1): DGGITQSPKYLFRKEGQNVTLSCEQNLNHDAMYWYRQDPGQGLRLIYYSQIVNDFQKGDIAEGYSVSREKKESFPLTVTSAQKNPTAFYLCASSNRNRGSTEAFFGQGTRLTVV.

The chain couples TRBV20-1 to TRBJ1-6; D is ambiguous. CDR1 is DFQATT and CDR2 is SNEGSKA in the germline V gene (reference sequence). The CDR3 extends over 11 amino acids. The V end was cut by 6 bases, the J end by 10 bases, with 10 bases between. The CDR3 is CSATGGSPLHF. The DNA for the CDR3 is TGCAGTGCGACCGGCGGCTCACCCCTCCACTTT.

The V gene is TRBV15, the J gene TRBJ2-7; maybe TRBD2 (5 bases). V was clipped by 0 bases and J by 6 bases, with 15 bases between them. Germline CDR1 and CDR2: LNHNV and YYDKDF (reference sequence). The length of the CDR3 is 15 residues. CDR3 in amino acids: CATSRERNSGPEQYF. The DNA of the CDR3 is TGTGCCACCAGCAGAGAAAGAAACAGCGGACCCGAGCAGTACTTC.

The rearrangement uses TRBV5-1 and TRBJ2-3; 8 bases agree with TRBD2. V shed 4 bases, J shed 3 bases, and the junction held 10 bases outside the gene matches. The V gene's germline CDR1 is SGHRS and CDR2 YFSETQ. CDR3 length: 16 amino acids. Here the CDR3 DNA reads TGCGCCAGCAGCCGGGGGGGCGCAGAAGAAACAGATACGCAGTATTTT. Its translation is CASSRGGAEETDTQYF.

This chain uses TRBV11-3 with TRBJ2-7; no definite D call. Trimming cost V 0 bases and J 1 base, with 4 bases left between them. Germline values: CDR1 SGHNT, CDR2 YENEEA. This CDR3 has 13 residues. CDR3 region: CASSLDSSYEQYF. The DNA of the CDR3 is TGTGCCAGCAGCTTAGATAGTTCCTACGAGCAGTACTTC.

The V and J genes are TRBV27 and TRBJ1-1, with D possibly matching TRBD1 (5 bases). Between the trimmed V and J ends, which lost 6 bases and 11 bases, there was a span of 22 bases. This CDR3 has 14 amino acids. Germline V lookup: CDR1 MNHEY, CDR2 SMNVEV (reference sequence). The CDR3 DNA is TGTGCCAGCAGCCTCTTACAGGTTACACTGGGGGCTTTCTTT. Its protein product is CASSLLQVTLGAFF.

The CDR3 DNA follows: TGTGCCAGCAGCTCCTCCCGGGGAGGGTATAGTTCCTACGAGCAGTACTTC. As protein: CASSSSRGGYSSYEQYF. V and J are TRBV7-2 and TRBJ2-7; 7 bases align to TRBD2. Germline values: CDR1 SGHTA, CDR2 FQGNSA. Trimming at V came to 4 bases and at J to 1 base, leaving 13 bases not matched to a gene. CDR3 length: 17 amino acids.

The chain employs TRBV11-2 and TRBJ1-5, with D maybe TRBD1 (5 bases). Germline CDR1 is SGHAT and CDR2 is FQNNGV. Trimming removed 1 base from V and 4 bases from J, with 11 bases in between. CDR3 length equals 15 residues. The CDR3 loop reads CASSLGSRGNQPQHF. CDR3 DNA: TGTGCCAGCAGCTTAGGTTCTCGGGGGAATCAGCCCCAGCATTTT.

The CDR3 coding sequence is TGTGCCATCAGTGAGTTGGACAGCAAGAATGGCTACACCTTC. Protein: CAISELDSKNGYTF. The V gene is TRBV10-3, the J gene TRBJ1-2; possible D gene TRBD1, 6 bases. Trimming pared 1 base from V and 6 bases from J, leaving 12 bases between. CDR3 length equals 14 residues. CDR1 is ENHRY, CDR2 SYGVKD, per germline.

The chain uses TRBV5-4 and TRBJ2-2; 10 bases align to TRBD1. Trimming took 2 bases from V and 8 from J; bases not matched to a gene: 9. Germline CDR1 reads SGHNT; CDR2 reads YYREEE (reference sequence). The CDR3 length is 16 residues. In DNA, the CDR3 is TGTGCCAGCAGCTTAATGGGACAGGGGTATTTGGGGGAGCTGTTTTTT. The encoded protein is CASSLMGQGYLGELFF.

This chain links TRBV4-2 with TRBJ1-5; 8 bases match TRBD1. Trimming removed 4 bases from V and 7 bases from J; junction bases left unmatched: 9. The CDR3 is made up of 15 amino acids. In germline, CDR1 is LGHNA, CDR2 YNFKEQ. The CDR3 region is CASSPGGAGGQPQHF. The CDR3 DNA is TGTGCCAGCAGCCCCGGCGGGGCAGGGGGCCAGCCCCAGCATTTT.

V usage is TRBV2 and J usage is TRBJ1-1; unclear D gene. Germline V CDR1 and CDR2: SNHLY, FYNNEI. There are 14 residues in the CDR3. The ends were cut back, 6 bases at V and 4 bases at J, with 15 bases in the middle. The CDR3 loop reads CASRFRDGPTEAFF. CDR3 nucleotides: TGTGCCAGCAGGTTCCGGGATGGACCCACTGAAGCTTTCTTT.

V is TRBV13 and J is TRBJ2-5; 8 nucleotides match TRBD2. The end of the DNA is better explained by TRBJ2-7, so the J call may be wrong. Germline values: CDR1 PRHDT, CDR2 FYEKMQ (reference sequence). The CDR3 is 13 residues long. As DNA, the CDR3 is TGTGCCAGCAGTAGCGGGGCTTCCTACGAGCAGTACTTC. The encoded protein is CASSSGASYEQYF.

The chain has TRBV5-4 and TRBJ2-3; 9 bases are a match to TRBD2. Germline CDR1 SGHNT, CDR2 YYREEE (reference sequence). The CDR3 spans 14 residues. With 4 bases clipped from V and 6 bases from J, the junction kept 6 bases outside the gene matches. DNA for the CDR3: TGTGCCAGCAGCCCGACTAGCGGACAGGATACGCAGTATTTT. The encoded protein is CASSPTSGQDTQYF.